This T cell receptor (beta chain) was found in a study of blood T cell repertoires in COVID-19 (dated by TCRdb to the early 2020s). General notes on the study: Collaborator samples came from the United States, Italy and Spain and covered acute and convalescent phases of COVID-19. The prospective study material was composed of cDNA or gDNA derived from T cells, B-cell-depleted T cells, or PBMCs. Subjects who had been exposed to COVID-19, were actively infected with it, or had recovered from it provided the deeply sampled blood TCRbeta repertoires that made up the dataset. The repertoires were released in a freely available public database intended as a resource for research on the immune response to SARS-CoV-2. The samples were drawn from the first 160 participants of the ongoing ImmuneRACE study and from 950 to 1,500 subjects provided by 6 global collaborators. Sample metadata almost always included a de-identified subject ID, COVID-19 status, age in years and sex. Where available, HLA class I and class II types were taken from metadata supplied by the sample provider and were not determined by assay-based typing. General findings and caveats noted by the study authors: The amount of clinical and demographic metadata varied by source and participant and was provided uncurated.

CDR1 MNHEY and CDR2 SMNVEV were looked up in the germline V gene (reference sequence). V sheds 6 bases and J sheds 9 bases, leaving 15 bases between their ends. Taken from cysteine to phenylalanine, the CDR3 has 14 residues. Only the CDR3 region is kept as DNA, spanning 42 bases read in frame from base 1. In the case of this clone: It lacks a known antigen. Base qualities were left out, and no much larger clone turns up one base away.

Whole blood was collected in K2EDTA tubes by collaborating institutions according to the institutions' own protocols. For TCRbeta analysis, collaborator samples were shipped as frozen whole blood, as isolated PBMCs, or as DNA extracted from either sample type. TCRbeta CDR3 regions were amplified from genomic DNA by means of the immunoSEQ Assay, a bias-controlled multiplex PCR. In the authors' own workflow: Within the assay, amplification of reference gene primers was used to estimate how many nucleated cells each sample contained. To quantify the absolute abundance of each unique TCRbeta CDR3 rearrangement, sequence reads were collapsed and filtered. For each sample, productive Simpson clonality was calculated as the square root of Simpson's diversity index across productive rearrangements. Not all clones reach the TCRdb copy of this immuneACCESS table, which keeps in-frame sequences only. Checked studies attribute under half of the gap to unresolved V genes and leave the rest unexplained. For V, J and clone size, that table is used; D and trimming come from the DNA. Here the sample has 200,000 to 250,000 clones; about four fifths occur a single time. The top ten clones comprise less than 8% of the sample.

The TCR was taken from a woman aged 50 to 65 with active or convalescent COVID-19. The receptor chain draws on TRBV27 and TRBJ1-6; D gene: possibly TRBD1, on 5 matching bases. Sequenced input: peripheral blood. At the DNA level, the sequence is TGTGCCAGCAGCCTATCAGGGTGGCGTTCACCCCTCCACTTT. Its translation is CASSLSGWRSPLHF.